This TCR beta chain is drawn from a study of cytomegalovirus exposure and HLA in healthy donors. V lost 3 bases and J lost 6; bases outside the gene matches: 9. The CDR3 loop spans 15 amino acids. Germline loops: CDR1 SGHNT, CDR2 YYREEE (reference sequence). Worth noting for this clone: Its target is not known.

The PCR ran on 60 Vbeta and 13 Jbeta primers. Using immunoSEQ multiplex PCR, the repertoire was profiled, and TCRdb retains in-frame clones only, with some absent. The sample has 130,000 or so clones, roughly 74% seen once; the top ten hold 5.5% to 8.5%. Findings and limits, study-wide: Certain sequence variants were highly shared and formed a cluster, and this cluster was likely a sequencing artifact.

J is TRBJ2-1 and V is TRBV5-4; 7 nucleotides line up with TRBD2. What was sequenced was PBMCs. The origin of this receptor is a man aged 35-49 years in good health and CMV-seropositive. For the CDR3, the DNA is TGTGCCAGCAGCTCCACCTGGCCTAGCGGCAATGAGCAGTTCTTC. This sequence encodes CASSSTWPSGNEQFF.